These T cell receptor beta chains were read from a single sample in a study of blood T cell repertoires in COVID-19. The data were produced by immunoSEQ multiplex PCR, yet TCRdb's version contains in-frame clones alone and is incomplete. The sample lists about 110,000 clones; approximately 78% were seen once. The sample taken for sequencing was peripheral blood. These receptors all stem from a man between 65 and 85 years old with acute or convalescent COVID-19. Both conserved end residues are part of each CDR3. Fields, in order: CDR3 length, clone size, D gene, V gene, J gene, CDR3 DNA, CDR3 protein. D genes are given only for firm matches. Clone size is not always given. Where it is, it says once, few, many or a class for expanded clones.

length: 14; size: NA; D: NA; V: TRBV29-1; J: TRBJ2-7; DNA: TGCAGCGCCGACAGTATGGGTGGGCCCTACGAGCAGTACTTC; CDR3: CSADSMGGPYEQYF
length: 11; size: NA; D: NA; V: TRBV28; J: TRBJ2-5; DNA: TGTGCCAGCAGTTCCCCGGAGACCCAGTACTTC; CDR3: CASSSPETQYF
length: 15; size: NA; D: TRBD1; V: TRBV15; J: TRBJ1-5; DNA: TGTGCCACCAGCAGAGACCGACAGGGGGTCCAGCCCCAGCATTTT; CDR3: CATSRDRQGVQPQHF
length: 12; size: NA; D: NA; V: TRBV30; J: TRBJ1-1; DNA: TGTGCCTGGAGCCTAATGAACACTGAAGCTTTCTTT; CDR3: CAWSLMNTEAFF
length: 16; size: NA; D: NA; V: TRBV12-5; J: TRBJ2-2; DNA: TGTGCTAGTGGCCTACGACTGGCCACGAACACCGGGGAGCTGTTTTTT; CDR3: CASGLRLATNTGELFF
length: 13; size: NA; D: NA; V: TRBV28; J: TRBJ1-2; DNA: TGTGCCAGCAGTTTGACGGGGAACTATGGCTACACCTTC; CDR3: CASSLTGNYGYTF
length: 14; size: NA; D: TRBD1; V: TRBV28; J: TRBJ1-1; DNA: TGTGCCAGCAGCACCGGAAGGGACAGGGTGAAAGCTTTCTTT; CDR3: CASSTGRDRVKAFF
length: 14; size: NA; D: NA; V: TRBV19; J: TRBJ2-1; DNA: TGTGCCAGTAGTGAGGGTAGCTCCTACAATGAGCAGTTCTTC; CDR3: CASSEGSSYNEQFF
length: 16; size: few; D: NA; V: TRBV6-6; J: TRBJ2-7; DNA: TGTGCCAGCAGTTACGGGGGGGGCCCTCTCGACTACGAGCAGTACTTC; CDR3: CASSYGGGPLDYEQYF
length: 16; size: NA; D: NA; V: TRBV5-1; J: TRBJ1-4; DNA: TGCGCCAGCAGGCCGGCGGGATCTACAACTAATGAAAAACTGTTTTTT; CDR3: CASRPAGSTTNEKLFF
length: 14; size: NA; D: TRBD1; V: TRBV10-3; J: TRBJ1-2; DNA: TGTGCCATCAATAGGGACAGGAGGGACTATGGCTACACCTTC; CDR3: CAINRDRRDYGYTF